This TCR beta chain appears in the sequencing data of a study of shared clonotypes between healthy human individuals. Assay execution took place at the deep level. Authors' processing steps: ImmunoSEQ output lacked quality scores and full-length reads, limiting matched filtering. Assay used: immunoSEQ multiplex PCR; TCRdb lists only in-frame clones, some missing. The V and J calls and clone size were taken over from that table, and D and trimming were inferred from the DNA. In the table there are 850,000 to 1,200,000 clones, about 74% of which are singletons. Study-level results: Relative to clonotypes present in all four donors, those not shared had lower generation probabilities.

Every donor, a Caucasian adult, lived in Nashville, Tennessee. On this clone itself: Its antigen is undetermined.

The sequenced sample consisted of memory CD4+ T cells sorted from blood. The subset: CD45RA-negative fraction. This clonotype was obtained from a man between 18 and 35 years old in good health.

CDR3 nucleotide sequence: TGCGCCAGCAGCCACAGGTTCCAAAACATTCAGTACTTC. This sequence encodes CASSHRFQNIQYF. The rearrangement uses TRBV4-1 and TRBJ2-4; D uncertain. The length of the CDR3 is 13 residues. The ends were cut back, 3 bases at V and 5 bases at J, with 8 bases in the middle. CDR1 is MGHRA and CDR2 is YSYEKL in the germline V gene.